These T cell receptor beta chains were read from a single sample in a study of blood T cell repertoires in COVID-19. Using immunoSEQ multiplex PCR, the repertoire was profiled, and TCRdb retains in-frame clones only, with some absent. The data show roughly 220,000 clones, 75% to 85% seen once. The sequenced material came from peripheral blood. These receptors were collected from a woman older than 75 with COVID-19, enrolled during active disease. Each CDR3 is given with its conserved first and last residue. Fields, in order: CDR3 protein, V gene, D gene, J gene. D genes are given only for firm matches.

CDR3: CASSTPRDRDFQETQYF
V: TRBV19
D: TRBD1
J: TRBJ2-5

CDR3: CASSRDRADEQFF
V: TRBV12-3/TRBV12-4
D: TRBD1
J: TRBJ2-1

CDR3: CASSLVQGSTEAFF
V: TRBV7-2
D: NA
J: TRBJ1-1

CDR3: CASSFNPNNEQFF
V: TRBV7-2
D: NA
J: TRBJ2-1

CDR3: CASRGGGSTGELFF
V: TRBV27
D: NA
J: TRBJ2-2

CDR3: CASSVNPSGTFNTEAFF
V: TRBV9
D: NA
J: TRBJ1-1

CDR3: CASSEAFSGNTIYF
V: TRBV18
D: NA
J: TRBJ1-3

CDR3: CASSLSPEAFF
V: TRBV6-6
D: NA
J: TRBJ1-1

CDR3: CASSEFGGSYNEQFF
V: TRBV25-1
D: NA
J: TRBJ2-1

CDR3: CSVEEGAGFGTEAFF
V: TRBV29-1
D: NA
J: TRBJ1-1

CDR3: CASSERVDRYNEQFF
V: TRBV2
D: NA
J: TRBJ2-1

CDR3: CASSYSNGLPLHF
V: TRBV6-5
D: NA
J: TRBJ1-5

CDR3: CASSPPGGGWEKLFF
V: TRBV9
D: TRBD1
J: TRBJ1-4

CDR3: CASSSRDLYMNTEAFF
V: TRBV7-9
D: NA
J: TRBJ1-1

CDR3: CSASSGPEKLFF
V: TRBV20-1
D: NA
J: TRBJ1-4

CDR3: CASSPWDRGGTEAFF
V: TRBV5-1
D: TRBD1
J: TRBJ1-1

CDR3: CATAGTADEQYF
V: TRBV6-6
D: TRBD1
J: TRBJ2-7

CDR3: CAWRTPSVRENTEAFF
V: TRBV30
D: NA
J: TRBJ1-1

CDR3: CASQFNGGATDTQYF
V: TRBV10-2
D: NA
J: TRBJ2-3

CDR3: CASSPGATEAFF
V: TRBV18
D: NA
J: TRBJ1-1

CDR3: CASSLLANTGELFF
V: TRBV5-4
D: NA
J: TRBJ2-2

CDR3: CASSSEGAGNTEAFF
V: TRBV6-5
D: TRBD1
J: TRBJ1-1

CDR3: CASNRRGRTEAFF
V: TRBV12-3/TRBV12-4
D: TRBD1
J: TRBJ1-1

CDR3: CASSPGLAGPGANVLTF
V: TRBV19
D: TRBD2
J: TRBJ2-6

CDR3: CASSQLAGEGNEQFF
V: TRBV5-1
D: TRBD2
J: TRBJ2-1

CDR3: CASSLGQGTGELFF
V: TRBV27
D: TRBD1
J: TRBJ2-2

CDR3: CASSAVGGTRYEQYF
V: TRBV2
D: NA
J: TRBJ2-7

CDR3: CASSQVAGGIYEQFF
V: TRBV4-1
D: TRBD2
J: TRBJ2-1

CDR3: CASSKAGTDNSPLHF
V: TRBV6-5
D: TRBD1
J: TRBJ1-6

CDR3: CASSPRPVVGTDTQYF
V: TRBV9
D: NA
J: TRBJ2-3

CDR3: CASRDQTGGTDTQYF
V: TRBV6-5
D: TRBD1
J: TRBJ2-3

CDR3: CASSEIGDQPQHF
V: TRBV6-1
D: NA
J: TRBJ1-5

CDR3: CASSVAPGSNTEAFF
V: TRBV9
D: NA
J: TRBJ1-1

CDR3: CAWSVPGQLNYEQYF
V: TRBV30
D: NA
J: TRBJ2-7

CDR3: CASTRGTAANYGYTF
V: TRBV6-5
D: TRBD1
J: TRBJ1-2

CDR3: CASRRGQVGDTEAFF
V: TRBV6-5
D: TRBD1
J: TRBJ1-1

CDR3: CASSLQTGVGEKLFF
V: TRBV9
D: TRBD1
J: TRBJ1-4

CDR3: CASKPGQLRQETQYF
V: TRBV19
D: TRBD1
J: TRBJ2-5

CDR3: CASSEARDPQRRAFF
V: TRBV6-1
D: NA
J: TRBJ1-1